The 6 T cell receptor beta chains below were found in one sample sequenced in a study of vaccination and CD4 T cells after COVID-19. Treatment indicated: roughly 10-day PBMC culture with coronavirus spike peptide pools or control peptides (ViraFEST assay). CD4+ T-cell collection from the unexposed donor predated the COVID-19 pandemic (2011-2018). Cultured CD4+ T cells had their DNA profiled by the Oncomine TCR Beta short-read assay. Each CDR3 protein is one row after TCRdb ran MiXCR on the PCR reads. The sample yields 6,500 to 9,000 distinct CDR3 sequences, around 33% seen once. Antigens for these TCRs are unknown. Sequences were obtained from CD4+ T cells from blood, cultured in vitro. These receptors were taken from a human donor in good health.

This clonotype turned up a few times. This sequence joins TRBV7-2 and TRBJ2-5; possibly TRBD1 for D (6 bases). The CDR3 length is 13 residues. Germline V gene lookup returns CDR1 SGHTA and CDR2 FQGNSA. Trimming pared 5 bases from V and 2 bases from J, leaving 9 bases between. The CDR3 region has the DNA TGTGCCAGCAGCAGGGGGTTTCAAGAGACCCAGTACTTC. It is translated as CASSRGFQETQYF.

The CDR3 loop is CASSLEGSETQYF. DNA for the CDR3: TGTGCCAGCAGTTTGGAGGGATCGGAGACCCAGTACTTC. The J gene is TRBJ2-5, the V gene TRBV12-3 or TRBV12-4, with a possible D match to TRBD2 (6 bases). Trimming shortened V by 3 bases and J by 5 bases, and 10 bases separated the two germline ends. This CDR3 has 13 amino acids.

The chain recombines TRBV6-2 or TRBV6-3 with TRBJ1-5; D is unresolved. The V end lost 7 bases, the J end lost 0 bases, and 10 bases lay between the germline ends. The CDR3 extends over 14 amino acids. The germline V gene encodes CDR1 MNHEY and CDR2 SVGEGT. The CDR3 nucleotides are TGTGCCAGCATTGAGGGTGGTAGCAATCAGCCCCAGCATTTT. Protein sequence: CASIEGGSNQPQHF.

The chain employs TRBV7-2 and TRBJ2-6; D possibly corresponds to TRBD2 (6 bases). With 4 bases removed from V and 4 bases from J, the gap between germline ends came to 11 bases. Per germline, CDR1 SGHTA and CDR2 FQGNSA. There are 15 residues in the CDR3. CDR3 bases: TGTGCCAGCAGCTCGGAGGGGCCCGGGGCCAACGTCCTGACTTTC. Its translation is CASSSEGPGANVLTF.

DNA for the CDR3: TGTGCCAGCAAGGGGACAGAGTCCTGGAATGAGCAGTTCTTC. It is translated as CASKGTESWNEQFF. This chain connects TRBV6-2 or TRBV6-3 to TRBJ2-1; 7 bases align to TRBD1. The CDR3 totals 14 residues. Unmatched junction bases numbered 10, after V lost 7 bases and J lost 7 bases. The germline V gene encodes CDR1 MNHEY and CDR2 SVGEGT.

This clonotype was seen a few times. The chain employs TRBV7-6 and TRBJ1-5, with 7 bases lining up with TRBD1. The CDR3 has 15 residues. Losses at the gene ends were 1 base for V and 7 bases for J; bases not matched to a gene: 7. In germline, CDR1 is SGHVS, CDR2 FNYEAQ. CDR3 amino acids: CASSLGTDRQQPQHF. The CDR3 nucleotides read TGTGCCAGCAGCTTAGGTACGGACAGGCAGCAGCCCCAGCATTTT.